The T cell receptor (beta chain) under discussion was sequenced for a study of T cell responses to AZD1222 COVID-19 vaccine. Study-level findings and limits: Unmutated variant regions are reportedly the target of nearly half of TCRs that are spike-specific. The donors showed a predominance of white British ancestry and of females, with possible underestimation of clonal diversity. Breadth and depth of Spike-specific TCRs rose after two AZD1222 doses. Distributed over spike, vaccine-associated CD4 TCRs predominated at 160-218 and 743-854.

Comment on this clone: What it recognizes is unknown.

The CDR3 extends over 15 amino acids. Per germline, CDR1 WNHNN and CDR2 SYGVQD (reference sequence). The V gene lost 5 bases and the J gene lost 5 bases, with 16 bases spanning the gap. The repertoire was sequenced with immunoSEQ multiplex PCR; TCRdb's copy has only in-frame clones and lacks some. The data hold 30,000 to 50,000 clones, with 88% observed a single time. The TCR sequence derives from an adult who received the MenACWY meningococcal vaccine as a control. The chain employs TRBV10-1 and TRBJ2-1; no firm D call. This specimen was peripheral blood, taken 28 days after the second dose of the MenACWY control vaccine. For the CDR3, the DNA is TGCGCCAGCAGTCAAAGAATCCGTCCAAACAATGAGCAGTTCTTC. Protein: CASSQRIRPNNEQFF.